This paragraph covers one TCR beta chain sequence. Antigen: not known. Expressed TCRB transcripts got sequenced, as all isolated RNA was reverse transcribed. Sequencing used immunoSEQ multiplex PCR; TCRdb keeps in-frame clones, though not all of them. The top ten clones hold approximately 0.046% of a sample with a few hundred thousand clones, 15% to 20% of them seen once. This specimen comes from a study of beta chain features in type 1 diabetes. At the level of the study: Patients did not differ from healthy donors in age, gender or cell yield. Examined across all samples were 90 million to 130 million sorted cells.

Whole-study findings and limits: Shorter TCRB CDR3s, moderately but significantly so, marked every one of the four CD4+ subsets in Type 1 diabetes patients. Fewer insertions but more deletions were seen at VDJ junctions in type 1 diabetes patients.

The ends were cut back, 6 bases at V and 7 bases at J, with 28 bases in the middle. The CDR3 loop spans 18 amino acids. The germline V gene has CDR1 KGHSH and CDR2 LQKENI. The specimen sequenced was naive CD4+ T cells from blood. The chain is built from TRBV18 and TRBJ2-4; D gene unclear. The TCR was taken from a woman aged 18 to 35 in good health. DNA of the CDR3: TGTGCCAGCTCCTCCATTGGCCCCCGATTGACTCAATCTAACATTCAGTACTTC. It codes for CASSSIGPRLTQSNIQYF. The variable domain in full, with the rest retrieved from reference TRBV18 and TRBJ2-4, is NAGVMQNPRHLVRRRGQEARLRCSPMKGHSHVYWYRQLPEEGLKFMVYLQKENIIDESGMPKERFSAEFPKEGPSILRIQQVVRGDSAAYFCASSSIGPRLTQSNIQYFGAGTRLSVL.